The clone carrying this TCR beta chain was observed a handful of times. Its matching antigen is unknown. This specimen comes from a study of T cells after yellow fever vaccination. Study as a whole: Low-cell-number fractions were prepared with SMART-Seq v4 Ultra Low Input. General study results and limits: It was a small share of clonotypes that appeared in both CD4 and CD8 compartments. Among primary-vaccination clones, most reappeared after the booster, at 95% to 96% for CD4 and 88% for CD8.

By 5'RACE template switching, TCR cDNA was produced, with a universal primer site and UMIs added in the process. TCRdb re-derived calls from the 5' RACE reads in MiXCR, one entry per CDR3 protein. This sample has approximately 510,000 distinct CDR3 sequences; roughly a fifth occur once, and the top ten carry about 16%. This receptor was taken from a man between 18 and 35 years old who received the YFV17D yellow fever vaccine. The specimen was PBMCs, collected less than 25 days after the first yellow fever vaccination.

In nucleotides, the CDR3 is TGTGCCAGCAGTGAACAACAGGGGGCAGATACGCAGTATTTT. Protein sequence: CASSEQQGADTQYF. This rearrangement joins TRBV2 to TRBJ2-3; 8 nucleotides align to TRBD1. This CDR3 region has 14 residues. The V segment lost 2 bases and the J segment 4 bases; nucleotides outside the gene matches: 2. The germline CDR1 and CDR2 sequences are SNHLY and FYNNEI. Variable domain in full (rest from reference TRBV2 and TRBJ2-3): EPEVTQTPSHQVTQMGQEVILRCVPISNHLYFYWYRQILGQKVEFLVSFYNNEISEKSEIFDDQFSVERPDGSNFTLKIRSTKLEDSAMYFCASSEQQGADTQYFGPGTRLTVL.